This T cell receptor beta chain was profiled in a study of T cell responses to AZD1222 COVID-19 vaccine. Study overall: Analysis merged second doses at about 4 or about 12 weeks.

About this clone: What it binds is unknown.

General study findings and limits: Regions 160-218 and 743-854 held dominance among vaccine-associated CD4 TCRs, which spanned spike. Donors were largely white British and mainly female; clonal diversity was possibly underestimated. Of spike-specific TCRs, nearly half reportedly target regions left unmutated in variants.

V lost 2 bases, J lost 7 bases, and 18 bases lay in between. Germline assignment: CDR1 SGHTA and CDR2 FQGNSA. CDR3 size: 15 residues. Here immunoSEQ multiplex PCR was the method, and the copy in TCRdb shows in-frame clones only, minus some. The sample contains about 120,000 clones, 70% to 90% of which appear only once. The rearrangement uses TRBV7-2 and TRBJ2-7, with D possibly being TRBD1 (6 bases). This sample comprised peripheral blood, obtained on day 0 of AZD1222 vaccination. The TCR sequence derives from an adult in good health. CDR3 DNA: TGTGCCAGCAGCTTACCCTTGGTGGGGGCCAGAGAGCAGTACTTC. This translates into CASSLPLVGAREQYF.